The clone carrying this T cell receptor beta chain was counted a single time. What it binds is not known. In replicate PCRs of sorted subsets, roughly 210 ng DNA, approximately 30,000 T cell genomes, was used. The repertoire was sequenced with immunoSEQ multiplex PCR; TCRdb's copy has only in-frame clones and lacks some. The sample has more than 850,000 clones; roughly 74% are singletons. The data are from a study of shared clonotypes between healthy human individuals. Overall study: Per donor, three plates held CD4 naive cells, three held CD4 memory, two held CD8 naive and one held CD8 memory.

Study findings and constraints: Clonotypes not shared had lower generation probabilities than those common to all four donors. Across subsets, estimated richness was generally greater for naive than for memory populations.

The V gene's germline CDR1 is SGHVS and CDR2 FQNEAQ. The CDR3 has 14 amino acids. Trimming left V 0 bases short and J 3 bases short, with 7 bases between. This receptor was taken from a man aged 18 to 29 in good health. Some clones in this sample may be carry-over from other donors' samples. The sequenced sample was memory CD4+ T cells from PBMCs. The subset is: CD45RA-negative fraction. V gene TRBV7-8 combines with J gene TRBJ2-3; D possibly corresponds to TRBD2 (5 bases). CDR3 in amino acids: CASSLAEVTDTQYF. The CDR3 DNA sequence: TGTGCCAGCAGCTTAGCGGAGGTAACAGATACGCAGTATTTT.